This T cell receptor beta chain was retrieved from a study of blood T cells in healthy people across ages. This clonotype was observed many times. Trimming left V 6 bases short and J 0 bases short, with 15 bases between. The CDR3 totals 17 residues. The germline V gene encodes CDR1 PRHDT and CDR2 FYEKMQ (reference sequence). Sample-barcoded 5' priming and a J-beta primer mix drove a second PCR of 7 to 11 cycles. Each cDNA molecule, via a template-switch adaptor with 12 random nucleotides, was tagged. MiXCR, applied by TCRdb to the 5' RACE reads, yields one record per CDR3 protein. Of 850,000 to 950,000 distinct CDR3 sequences listed, 29% are singletons.

The gene calls are TRBV13 and TRBJ2-6; D is possibly TRBD2 (7 bases). This sequence was found in a woman older than 75 in good health. The sequenced sample consisted of blood. This chain's CDR3 is CASRIRGAASGANVLTF. CDR3 nucleotides: TGTGCCAGCAGGATACGGGGGGCCGCCTCTGGGGCCAACGTCCTGACTTTC. Drawing the rest from reference TRBV13 and TRBJ2-6, the complete variable domain is AAGVIQSPRHLIKEKRETATLKCYPIPRHDTVYWYQQGPGQDPQFLISFYEKMQSDKGSIPDRFSAQQFSDYHSELNMSSLELGDSALYFCASRIRGAASGANVLTFGAGSRLTVL.